The T cell receptor (beta chain) described here comes from a study of blood T cell repertoires in COVID-19. Participants' reported clinical history set cohort assignment. CDR1 is SGHVS and CDR2 is FNYEAQ in the germline V gene. This CDR3 comprises 14 residues. Trimming removed 1 base from V and 6 bases from J, with 13 bases in between. Generated by immunoSEQ multiplex PCR, the TCRdb table keeps only in-frame clones and is missing some. The sample consists of a few hundred thousand clones, nearly 90% of them appearing once. Input material: PBMCs or T cells enriched from blood (not recorded which). The origin of this receptor is a woman between 18 and 29 years old who had been exposed to COVID-19. This chain links TRBV7-6 with TRBJ2-7, with D maybe TRBD1 (5 bases). The CDR3 nucleotides are TGTGCCAGCAGCTTAGAGGCAGGGTTCGGCGAGCAGTACTTC. It encodes CASSLEAGFGEQYF.